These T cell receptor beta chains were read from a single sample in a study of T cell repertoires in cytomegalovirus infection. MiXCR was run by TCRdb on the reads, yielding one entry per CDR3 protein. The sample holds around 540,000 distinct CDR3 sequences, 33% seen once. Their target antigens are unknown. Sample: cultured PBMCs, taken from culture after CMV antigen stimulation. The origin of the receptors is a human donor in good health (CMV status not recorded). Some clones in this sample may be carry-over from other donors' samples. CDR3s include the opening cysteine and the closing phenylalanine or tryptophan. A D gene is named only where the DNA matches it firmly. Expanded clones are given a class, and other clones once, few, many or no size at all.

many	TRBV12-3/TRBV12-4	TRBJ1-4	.	TGTGCCAGCACTTTGCATGGACCTAATGAAAAACTGTTTTTT	CASTLHGPNEKLFF
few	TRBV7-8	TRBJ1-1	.	TGTGCCAGCAGCTTTTATAGGATCGGGACGGAGAACACTGAAGCTTTCTTT	CASSFYRIGTENTEAFF
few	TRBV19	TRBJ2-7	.	TGTGCCAGTAGTAGAGCGGGCAGCTCCTACGAGCAGTACTTC	CASSRAGSSYEQYF
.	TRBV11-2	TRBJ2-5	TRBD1	TGTGCCAGCAGCTCGGGACAGGGGTATGAGACCCAGTACTTC	CASSSGQGYETQYF
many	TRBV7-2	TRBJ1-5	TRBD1	TGTGCCAGCAGCTTAGCGACAGGGGTGTTAAGCAATCAGCCCCAGCATTTT	CASSLATGVLSNQPQHF
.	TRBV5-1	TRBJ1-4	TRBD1	TGCGCCAGCAGTTCGACAGGGGGCGAGGAAAAACTGTTTTTT	CASSSTGGEEKLFF
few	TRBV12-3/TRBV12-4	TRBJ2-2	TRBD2	TGTGCCAGCTCATCCCGGGGGGGAGCCGGGGAGCTGTTTTTT	CASSSRGGAGELFF
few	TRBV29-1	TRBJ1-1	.	TGCAGCGCCCGGGCCTCGGGGGAAACTGAAGCTTTCTTT	CSARASGETEAFF
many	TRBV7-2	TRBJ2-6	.	TGTGCCAGCAGCTTAGTAGGGGGCTCTGGGGCCAACGTCCTGACTTTC	CASSLVGGSGANVLTF
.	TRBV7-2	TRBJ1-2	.	TGTGCCAGCAGCTGGATTGACAGAACCTATGGCTACACCTTC	CASSWIDRTYGYTF
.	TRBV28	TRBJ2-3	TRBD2	TGTGCCAGCAGTTTATTCCTAGCGGGAGGTTATGATACGCAGTATTTT	CASSLFLAGGYDTQYF
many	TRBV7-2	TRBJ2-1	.	TGTGCCAGCAGCCCTGCGGACGGGAGCTCCTACAATGAGCAGTTCTTC	CASSPADGSSYNEQFF
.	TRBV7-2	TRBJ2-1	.	TGTGCCAGCAGCTTAGCGCTCCCACAGGGTGGACGAAATGAGCAGTTCTTC	CASSLALPQGGRNEQFF
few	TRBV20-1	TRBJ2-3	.	TGCAGTGCTAGAGATACGAAGATCTCCACAGATACGCAGTATTTT	CSARDTKISTDTQYF
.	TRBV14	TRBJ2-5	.	TGTGCCAGCAGCCAAGTACCACCGGGGTCCATTCAAGAGACCCAGTACTTC	CASSQVPPGSIQETQYF
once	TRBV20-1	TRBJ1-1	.	TGCAGTGCTAGAGAGTCCTTAAGGACAGCTAACTTGAACACTGAAGCTTTCTTT	CSARESLRTANLNTEAFF
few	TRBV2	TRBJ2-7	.	TGTGCCAGCACCTTAGAAGGCTACGAGCAGTACTTC	CASTLEGYEQYF
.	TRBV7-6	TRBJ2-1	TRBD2	TGTGCCAGCAGCTTACCATTGGGGCTAGCGGGAGGTAATGAGCAGTTCTTC	CASSLPLGLAGGNEQFF
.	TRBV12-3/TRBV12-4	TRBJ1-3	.	TGTGCCAGCAGTTTTCCGGCAGGGGGAAACACCATATATTTT	CASSFPAGGNTIYF
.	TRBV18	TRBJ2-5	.	TGTGCCAGCTCACCGGGGCAGCGGCTACAAGAGACCCAGTACTTC	CASSPGQRLQETQYF
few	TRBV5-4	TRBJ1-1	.	TGTGCCAGCAGCTGCCGACAGACTATGAACACTGAAGCTTTCTTT	CASSCRQTMNTEAFF
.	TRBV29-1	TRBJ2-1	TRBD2	TGCAGCGCCATGACTAGCGGGAGCTCCTACAATGAGCAGTTCTTC	CSAMTSGSSYNEQFF
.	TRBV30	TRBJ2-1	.	TGTGCCTGGAGTCCAGGGATCGGTAGGAATGAGCAGTTCTTC	CAWSPGIGRNEQFF
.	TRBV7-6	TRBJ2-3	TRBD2	TGTGCCAGCAGCTTAAAATTGGCGGGAGTGCCAGATACGCAGTATTTT	CASSLKLAGVPDTQYF
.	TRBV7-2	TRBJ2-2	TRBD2	TGTGCCAGCAGCTTAGGGGGAGGACTAGCGGGAAAGAGTAGGGAGCTGTTTTTT	CASSLGGGLAGKSRELFF
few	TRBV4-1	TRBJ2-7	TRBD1	TGCGCCAGCAGCCCCCGGACAGGAGGCAGGTACGAGCAGTACTTC	CASSPRTGGRYEQYF
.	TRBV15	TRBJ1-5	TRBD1	TGTGCCACCAGCAGAGATATTGGACAGGGGAGGAATCAGCCCCAGCATTTT	CATSRDIGQGRNQPQHF
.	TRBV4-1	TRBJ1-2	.	TGCGCCAGCAGCCGAGACACCAGGTGGGGCTACACCTTC	CASSRDTRWGYTF
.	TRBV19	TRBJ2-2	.	TGTGCCAGTAGTATTCGAGGGACGGAGCTGTTTTTT	CASSIRGTELFF
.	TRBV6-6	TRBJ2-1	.	TGTGCCAGCAGTTACATAGACCCTCACAATGAGCAGTTCTTC	CASSYIDPHNEQFF
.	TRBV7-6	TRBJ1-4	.	TGTGCCAGCAGCTTTCAAGGGTATCGGGAAAAACTGTTTTTT	CASSFQGYREKLFF
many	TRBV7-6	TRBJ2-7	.	TGTGCCAGCAGCTTAGGGACAAGGGAACAAAGCTCCTACGAGCAGTACTTC	CASSLGTREQSSYEQYF
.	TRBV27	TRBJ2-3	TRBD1	TGTGCCAGCAGTGGAGCTCCGGGACAGGGCTTGGTCACAGATACGCAGTATTTT	CASSGAPGQGLVTDTQYF
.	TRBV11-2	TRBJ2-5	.	TGTGCCAGCAGCTTAACGGGAGCCCCAAGTCAAGAGACCCAGTACTTC	CASSLTGAPSQETQYF
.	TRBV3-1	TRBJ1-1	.	TGTGCCAGCAGCCAAGAGACTGTCGGGAACACTGAAGCTTTCTTT	CASSQETVGNTEAFF
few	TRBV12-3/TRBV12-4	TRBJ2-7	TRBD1	TGTGCCAGCAGCTCCGGGACAGTTCAGGAGCAGTACTTC	CASSSGTVQEQYF
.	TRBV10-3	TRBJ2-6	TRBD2	TGTGCCATCGCGACGCCTAGCGGGAGACTCTCTGGGGCCAACGTCCTGACTTTC	CAIATPSGRLSGANVLTF
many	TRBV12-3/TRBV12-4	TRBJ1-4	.	TGTGCCAGCAGTTTGGGAGGCACTGCAACTAATGAAAAACTGTTTTTT	CASSLGGTATNEKLFF
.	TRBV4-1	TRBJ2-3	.	TGCGCCAGCAGCCCAATTGGGCGTCTCGATACGCAGTATTTT	CASSPIGRLDTQYF
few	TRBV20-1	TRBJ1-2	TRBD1	TGCAGTGCCAGGCCGGGACAGGCGTATGGCTACACCTTC	CSARPGQAYGYTF
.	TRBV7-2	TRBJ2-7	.	TGTGCCAGCAGCCGACAGTTGGTGGGGATCGAGCAGTACTTC	CASSRQLVGIEQYF
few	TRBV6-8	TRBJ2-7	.	TGTGCCAGCAGTTCTCTAAACTACGAGCAGTACTTC	CASSSLNYEQYF
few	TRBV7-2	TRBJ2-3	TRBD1	TGTGCCAGCAGCTTAATCTCAGGGGGCATCACAGATACGCAGTATTTT	CASSLISGGITDTQYF
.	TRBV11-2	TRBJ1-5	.	TGTGCCAGCAGCCCCCACTTTAATCAGCCCCAGCATTTT	CASSPHFNQPQHF
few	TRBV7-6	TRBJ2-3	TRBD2	TGTGCCAGCAGCTTACTAGCGGTAGTACCTCCTAGCACAGATACGCAGTATTTT	CASSLLAVVPPSTDTQYF
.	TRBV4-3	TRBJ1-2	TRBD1	TGCGCCAGCAGCCAAGATAGCCAGGGGGCCTATGGCTACACCTTC	CASSQDSQGAYGYTF
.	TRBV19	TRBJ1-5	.	TGTGCCAGTAGAGCCGATGGGGGGGTCAATCAGCCCCAGCATTTT	CASRADGGVNQPQHF
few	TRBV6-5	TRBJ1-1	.	TGTGCCAGCAGTTACATGGCAGGGGCAAAGAACACTGAAGCTTTCTTT	CASSYMAGAKNTEAFF
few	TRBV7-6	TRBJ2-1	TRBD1	TGTGCCAGCAGCTTACAGGGGGCTCTTCTCAATGAGCAGTTCTTC	CASSLQGALLNEQFF
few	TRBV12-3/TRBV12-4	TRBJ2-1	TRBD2	TGTGCCAGCAGTTATGGCGGGAGGGCCCATGAGCAGTTCTTC	CASSYGGRAHEQFF
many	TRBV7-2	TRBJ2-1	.	TGTGCCAGCAGCCGAGTAGGAGGGGAGCACGTGGAGCAGTTCTTC	CASSRVGGEHVEQFF
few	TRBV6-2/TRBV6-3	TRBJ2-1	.	TGTGCCAGCAGACTTCCCGGGGGTAGCTACAATGAGCAGTTCTTC	CASRLPGGSYNEQFF
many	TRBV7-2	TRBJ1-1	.	TGTGCCAGCAGCGCCTCCATGAACACTGAAGCTTTCTTT	CASSASMNTEAFF
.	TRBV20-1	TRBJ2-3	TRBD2	TGCAGTGCTAGACAAAGCGGGATCAGCACAGATACGCAGTATTTT	CSARQSGISTDTQYF
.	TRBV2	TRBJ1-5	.	TGTGCCAGCACGGACGATAATCAGCCCCAGCATTTT	CASTDDNQPQHF
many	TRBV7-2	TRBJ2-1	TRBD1	TGTGCCAGCAGCCCCGACAGGGGGCCTAATGAGCAGTTCTTC	CASSPDRGPNEQFF
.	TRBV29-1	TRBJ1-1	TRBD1	TGCAGCGTTGACCCACAGGGGGTGAGCACTGAAGCTTTCTTT	CSVDPQGVSTEAFF